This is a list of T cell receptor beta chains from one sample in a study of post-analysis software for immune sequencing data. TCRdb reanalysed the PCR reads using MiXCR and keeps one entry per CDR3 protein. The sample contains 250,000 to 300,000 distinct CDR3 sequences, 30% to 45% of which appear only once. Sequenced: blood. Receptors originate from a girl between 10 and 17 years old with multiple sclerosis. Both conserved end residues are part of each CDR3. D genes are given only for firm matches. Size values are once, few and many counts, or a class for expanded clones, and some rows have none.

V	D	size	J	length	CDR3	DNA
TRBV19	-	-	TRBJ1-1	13	CARSPWGGAEAFF	TGTGCCAGGAGTCCCTGGGGGGGCGCTGAAGCTTTCTTT
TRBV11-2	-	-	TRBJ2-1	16	CASSPRPWVSYNEQFF	TGTGCCAGCAGCCCAAGGCCGTGGGTCAGCTACAATGAGCAGTTCTTC
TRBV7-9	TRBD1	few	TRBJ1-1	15	CASHSLDRGPAEAFF	TGTGCCAGCCACTCCCTGGACAGGGGGCCCGCTGAAGCTTTCTTT
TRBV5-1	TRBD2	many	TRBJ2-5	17	CASSLAGTSGSRETQYF	TGCGCCAGCAGCTTGGCAGGGACTAGCGGGAGCCGCGAGACCCAGTACTTC
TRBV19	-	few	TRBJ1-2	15	CASSLKRTGSYGYTF	TGTGCCAGTAGCCTTAAGCGTACAGGGTCCTATGGCTACACCTTC
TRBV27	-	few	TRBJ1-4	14	CASSSFATNEKLFF	TGTGCCAGCAGTTCGTTCGCAACTAATGAAAAACTGTTTTTT
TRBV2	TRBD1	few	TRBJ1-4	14	CASSRTGRDEKLFF	TGTGCCAGCAGCCGGACAGGGCGGGATGAAAAACTGTTTTTT
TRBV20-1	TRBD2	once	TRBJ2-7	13	CSASGGAFNEQYF	TGCAGTGCTAGCGGGGGGGCCTTCAATGAGCAGTACTTC
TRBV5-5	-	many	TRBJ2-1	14	CASSLDQSYNEQFF	TGTGCCAGCAGCTTGGATCAATCCTACAATGAGCAGTTCTTC
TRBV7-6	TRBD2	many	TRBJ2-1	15	CASSEGTSGRGEQFF	TGTGCCAGCAGCGAAGGGACTAGCGGGAGAGGTGAGCAGTTCTTC
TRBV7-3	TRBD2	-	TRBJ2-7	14	CASSPSGDTYEQYF	TGTGCCAGCTCTCCTAGCGGGGATACCTACGAGCAGTACTTC
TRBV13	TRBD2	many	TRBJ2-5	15	CASSAPGTPGRAQYF	TGTGCCAGCAGCGCGCCGGGGACTCCAGGGAGGGCCCAGTACTTC
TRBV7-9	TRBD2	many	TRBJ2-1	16	CASSRVAGSSYNEQFF	TGTGCCAGCAGCCGGGTAGCGGGGAGCTCCTACAATGAGCAGTTCTTC
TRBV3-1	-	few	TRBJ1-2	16	CASSQALGADLYGYTF	TGTGCCAGCAGCCAAGCTTTAGGTGCGGATTTATATGGCTACACCTTC
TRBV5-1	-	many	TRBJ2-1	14	CASSTGGRYNEQFF	TGCGCCAGCAGTACCGGCGGGCGCTACAATGAGCAGTTCTTC
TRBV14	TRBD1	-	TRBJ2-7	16	CASSRTGRGLDYEQYF	TGTGCCAGCAGCCGGACAGGGAGAGGATTAGACTACGAGCAGTACTTC
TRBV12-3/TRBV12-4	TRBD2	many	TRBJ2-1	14	CASSFKREGAGRFF	TGTGCCAGCAGTTTTAAGCGGGAGGGCGCAGGGCGGTTCTTC
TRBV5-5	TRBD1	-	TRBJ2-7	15	CASKSGTGDFYEQYF	TGTGCCAGCAAATCCGGGACAGGGGATTTCTACGAGCAGTACTTC
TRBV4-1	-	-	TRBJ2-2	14	CASGPGANTGELFF	TGCGCCAGCGGACCGGGAGCGAACACCGGGGAGCTGTTTTTT
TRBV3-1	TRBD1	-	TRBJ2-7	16	CASSQESGRQGREQYF	TGTGCCAGCAGCCAAGAATCGGGGAGACAGGGGCGAGAGCAGTACTTC
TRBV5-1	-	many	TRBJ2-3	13	CASKAGGRDTQYF	TGCGCCAGCAAGGCAGGAGGAAGGGATACGCAGTATTTT
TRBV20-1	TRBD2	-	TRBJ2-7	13	CSARIRDYYEQYF	TGCAGTGCTAGAATACGGGACTACTACGAGCAGTACTTC
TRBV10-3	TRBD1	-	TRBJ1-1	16	CAISESTGWMDTEAFF	TGTGCCATCAGTGAGTCGACAGGGTGGATGGACACTGAAGCTTTCTTT
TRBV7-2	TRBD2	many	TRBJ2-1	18	CASSLALGLAGTYNEQFF	TGTGCCAGCAGCTTAGCTCTTGGACTAGCGGGCACCTACAATGAGCAGTTCTTC
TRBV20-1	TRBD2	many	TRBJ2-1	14	CSPTLAGGYNEQFF	TGCAGTCCGACACTAGCGGGGGGTTACAATGAGCAGTTCTTC
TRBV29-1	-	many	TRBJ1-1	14	CSVEGRQMNTEAFF	TGCAGCGTTGAGGGGCGGCAGATGAACACTGAAGCTTTCTTT
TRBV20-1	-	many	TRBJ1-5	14	CSAIQGLSNQPQHF	TGCAGTGCTATACAGGGACTCAGCAATCAGCCCCAGCATTTT
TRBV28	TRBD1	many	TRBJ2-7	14	CASRPGQGTYEQYF	TGTGCCAGCAGACCCGGACAGGGAACCTACGAGCAGTACTTC
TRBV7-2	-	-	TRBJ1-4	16	CASSLVGGTTNEKLFF	TGTGCCAGCAGCTTAGTAGGGGGAACGACTAATGAAAAACTGTTTTTT
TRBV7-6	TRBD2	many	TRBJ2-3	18	CASSFGLAGPRETDTQYF	TGTGCCAGCAGCTTCGGACTAGCGGGCCCCAGGGAGACAGATACGCAGTATTTT
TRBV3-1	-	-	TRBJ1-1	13	CASSQWGLTEAFF	TGTGCCAGCAGCCAATGGGGGCTCACTGAAGCTTTCTTT
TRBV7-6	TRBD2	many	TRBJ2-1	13	CASSLRGGPEQFF	TGTGCCAGCAGCTTACGGGGGGGACCGGAGCAGTTCTTC
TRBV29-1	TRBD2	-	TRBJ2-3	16	CSARTSGGPTTDTQYF	TGCAGCGCTCGGACTAGCGGGGGGCCTACCACAGATACGCAGTATTTT
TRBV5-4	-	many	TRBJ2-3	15	CASSLPSTPTVAQYF	TGTGCCAGCAGCTTACCTTCGACCCCAACAGTTGCGCAGTATTTT
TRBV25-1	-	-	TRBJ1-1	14	CASSSFTGSTEAFF	TGTGCCAGCAGCTCCTTTACAGGGTCCACTGAAGCTTTCTTT
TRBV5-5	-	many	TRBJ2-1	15	CASSPVGAGMFEQFF	TGTGCCAGCAGCCCGGTGGGGGCGGGGATGTTCGAGCAGTTCTTC
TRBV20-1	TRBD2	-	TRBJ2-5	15	CSASRDSGTQETQYF	TGCAGTGCTAGTCGGGATAGCGGGACGCAAGAGACCCAGTACTTC
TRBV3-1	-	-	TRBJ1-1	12	CASSQEGLVAFF	TGTGCCAGCAGCCAGGAAGGGTTGGTCGCTTTCTTT
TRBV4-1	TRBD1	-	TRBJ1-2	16	CASSHLGQGANYGYTF	TGCGCCAGCAGCCACCTGGGACAGGGGGCTAACTATGGCTACACCTTC
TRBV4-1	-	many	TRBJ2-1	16	CASSQGLAGRGNEQFF	TGCGCCAGCAGCCAAGGTCTTGCGGGACGGGGAAATGAGCAGTTCTTC
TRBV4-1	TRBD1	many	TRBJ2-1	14	CASSPDRGNNEQFF	TGCGCCAGCAGCCCGGACAGGGGAAACAATGAGCAGTTCTTC
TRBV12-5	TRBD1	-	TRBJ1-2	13	CASGGTGIYGYTF	TGTGCTAGTGGGGGGACAGGGATCTATGGCTACACCTTC
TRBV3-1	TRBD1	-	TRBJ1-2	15	CASSQVGQGPFGYTF	TGTGCCAGCAGCCAAGTGGGACAGGGGCCTTTTGGCTACACCTTC
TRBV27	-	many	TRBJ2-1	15	CASSSLQGMGNEQFF	TGTGCCAGCAGTTCATTACAGGGAATGGGGAATGAGCAGTTCTTC
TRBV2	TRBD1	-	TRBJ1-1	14	CASMTDRGIWRAFF	TGTGCCAGCATGACGGACAGGGGGATCTGGAGGGCTTTCTTT
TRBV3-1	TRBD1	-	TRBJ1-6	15	CASSHNGQGNSPLHF	TGTGCCAGCAGCCACAACGGACAGGGCAATTCACCCCTCCACTTT
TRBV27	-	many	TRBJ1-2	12	CASRSASGGYTF	TGTGCCAGCAGATCTGCCTCCGGAGGCTACACCTTC
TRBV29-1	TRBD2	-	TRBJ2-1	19	CSVGLGEGVRLAGSNEQFF	TGCAGCGTTGGGTTAGGAGAGGGGGTCAGACTAGCGGGAAGCAATGAGCAGTTCTTC
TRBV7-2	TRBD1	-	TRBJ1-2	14	CASSLAGQGDGYTF	TGTGCCAGCAGCTTAGCGGGACAGGGGGATGGCTACACCTTC
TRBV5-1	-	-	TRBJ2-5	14	CASSREQGRETQYF	TGCGCCAGCAGCAGGGAACAGGGCCGAGAGACCCAGTACTTC
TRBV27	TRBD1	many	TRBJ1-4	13	CASSPHRGRKLFF	TGTGCCAGCAGTCCCCACAGGGGGCGGAAACTGTTTTTT
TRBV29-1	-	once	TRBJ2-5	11	CSAKVRNEQYF	TGCAGCGCTAAGGTCCGGAATGAGCAGTACTTC
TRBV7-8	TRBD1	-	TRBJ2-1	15	CASSLRTGVWNEQFF	TGTGCCAGCAGCTTGCGAACAGGGGTATGGAATGAGCAGTTCTTC
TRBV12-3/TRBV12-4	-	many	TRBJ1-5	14	CASSLYRSNQPQHF	TGTGCCAGCAGTCTATACCGGTCCAATCAGCCCCAGCATTTT
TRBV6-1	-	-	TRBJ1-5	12	CASADGNWPQHF	TGTGCCAGCGCAGATGGGAACTGGCCCCAGCATTTT